The 9 T cell receptor beta chains presented below share a single source sample, sequenced in a study of T-cell reconstitution after alpha-beta-depleted transplantation in children. Unique molecular identifiers tagged the TCRbeta library. TCRdb re-analysed the PCR reads in MiXCR, keeping a single row per CDR3 protein. The data contain more than 90,000 distinct CDR3 sequences, about a tenth of them singletons. This material consisted of PBMCs, taken before TCRalphabeta/CD19-depleted stem cell transplant. These receptors originate from a boy between 2 and 10 years old with acute lymphoblastic leukemia, due to receive a stem cell transplant.

The table lists this clonotype with a few counts. The rearrangement uses TRBV6-1 and TRBJ1-1; 8 nucleotides agree with TRBD1. Losses at the gene ends were 4 bases for V and 1 base for J; bases not matched to a gene: 5. Per the germline V gene, CDR1 is MNHNS and CDR2 is SASEGT. This CDR3 is built from 15 residues. The CDR3 here is CASSGQGARNTEAFF. CDR3 nucleotide sequence: TGTGCCAGCAGTGGGCAGGGGGCGAGGAACACTGAAGCTTTCTTT.

V usage is TRBV5-1 and J usage is TRBJ2-7; 7 nucleotides align to TRBD1. The germline gives CDR1 SGHRS, CDR2 YFSETQ. The CDR3 totals 11 residues. Trimming took 9 bases from V and 3 from J; bases not matched to a gene: 3. The CDR3 nucleotides read TGCGCCAACAGGGGATGCTACGAGCAGTACTTC. It yields the protein CANRGCYEQYF.

The V call is TRBV28, the J call TRBJ1-2; no clear D. The germline V gene has CDR1 MDHEN and CDR2 SYDVKM. This CDR3 region has 12 residues. V was cut by 10 bases and J by 8 bases, with 17 bases left in between. DNA of the CDR3: TGTGCCACCTTGGTAGGACTACGGGGCTACACCTTC. The encoded protein is CATLVGLRGYTF.

The genes are TRBV24-1 and TRBJ2-1, with D uncertain. With 1 base removed from V and 12 bases from J, the gap between germline ends came to 12 bases. The CDR3 totals 13 residues. The germline gives CDR1 KGHDR, CDR2 SFDVKD. CDR3 coding DNA: TGTGCCACCAGTGATTTAAAGGGTTCGGGGCAGTTCTTC. Translating it yields CATSDLKGSGQFF.

This clonotype was counted many times. The genes are TRBV7-9 and TRBJ2-3, with TRBD1 matching 8 bases. V trimming: 5 bases; J trimming: 2 bases; junction bases outside the gene matches: 6. The CDR3 has 15 residues. Germline values: CDR1 SEHNR, CDR2 FQNEAQ (reference sequence). The CDR3: CASSPDRGITDTQYF. The CDR3 nucleotides read TGTGCCAGCAGCCCCGACAGGGGCATCACAGATACGCAGTATTTT.

This clonotype has more than one count but fewer than ten. The rearrangement joins TRBV6-5 to TRBJ1-1; 9 bases agree with TRBD1. V gave up 5 bases and J gave up 1 base; unmatched junction bases: 5. Germline values: CDR1 MNHEY, CDR2 SVGAGI. This CDR3 spans 15 amino acids. In nucleotides, the CDR3 is TGTGCCAGCAGTCACCAGACAGGGGGGAACACTGAAGCTTTCTTT. Amino acids: CASSHQTGGNTEAFF.

On this clonotype: Given a much more abundant clone one base away, this may be a read error. This chain connects TRBV20-1 to TRBJ2-7; TRBD2 matches 8 bases. V gave up 8 bases and J gave up 2 bases; unmatched junction bases: 11. The germline V gene encodes CDR1 DFQATT and CDR2 SNEGSKA (reference sequence). The CDR3 spans 14 residues. CDR3 amino acids: CSSIAGSSTYEQYF. CDR3 nucleotides: TGCAGTTCTATAGCGGGAAGTTCGACCTACGAGCAGTACTTC.

The chain couples TRBV20-1 to TRBJ2-5; D is undetermined. The CDR3 consists of 13 residues. V was cut by 5 bases and J by 2 bases, with 12 bases left in between. Per the germline V gene, CDR1 is DFQATT and CDR2 is SNEGSKA (reference sequence). The CDR3 is CSAYKLPQETQYF. The CDR3 region has the DNA TGCAGTGCTTATAAACTCCCACAAGAGACCCAGTACTTC.

The chain recombines TRBV20-1 with TRBJ2-1; 12 bases line up with TRBD2. CDR1 is DFQATT, CDR2 SNEGSKA, per germline (reference sequence). CDR3 size: 14 residues. The J segment lost 6 bases and the V segment lost 6 bases, leaving 6 bases of the junction unmatched. The CDR3 DNA follows: TGCAGTGCGGCCCTAGCGGGAGGGCCCAATGAGCAGTTCTTC. Residues: CSAALAGGPNEQFF.